This TCR beta chain was sequenced during a study of cytomegalovirus exposure and HLA in healthy donors. PCR used 60 Vbeta primers and 13 Jbeta primers. The data were produced by immunoSEQ multiplex PCR, yet TCRdb's version contains in-frame clones alone and is incomplete. The sample comprises around 160,000 clones, 65% to 80% of which are singletons, and 4.5% to 5% rests with the top ten. This TCR derives from a man between 18 and 29 years old in good health and CMV-seropositive. The sample consisted of PBMCs.

The CDR3 loop reads CASSLPSGGGTGELFF. The CDR3 DNA is TGTGCCAGCAGCTTGCCGAGCGGGGGAGGAACCGGGGAGCTGTTTTTT. The rearrangement joins TRBV5-4 to TRBJ2-2; 8 bases align to TRBD2. V lost 1 base to trimming and J lost 5 bases; unmatched junction nucleotides: 7. CDR1 SGHNT and CDR2 YYREEE come from the germline V gene (reference sequence). CDR3 length: 16 amino acids. The full variable domain, in which reference TRBV5-4 and TRBJ2-2 provide the parts outside the CDR3, is ETGVTQSPTHLIKTRGQQVTLRCSSQSGHNTVSWYQQALGQGPQFIFQYYREEENGRGNFPPRFSGLQFPNYSSELNVNALELDDSALYLCASSLPSGGGTGELFFGEGSRLTVL.